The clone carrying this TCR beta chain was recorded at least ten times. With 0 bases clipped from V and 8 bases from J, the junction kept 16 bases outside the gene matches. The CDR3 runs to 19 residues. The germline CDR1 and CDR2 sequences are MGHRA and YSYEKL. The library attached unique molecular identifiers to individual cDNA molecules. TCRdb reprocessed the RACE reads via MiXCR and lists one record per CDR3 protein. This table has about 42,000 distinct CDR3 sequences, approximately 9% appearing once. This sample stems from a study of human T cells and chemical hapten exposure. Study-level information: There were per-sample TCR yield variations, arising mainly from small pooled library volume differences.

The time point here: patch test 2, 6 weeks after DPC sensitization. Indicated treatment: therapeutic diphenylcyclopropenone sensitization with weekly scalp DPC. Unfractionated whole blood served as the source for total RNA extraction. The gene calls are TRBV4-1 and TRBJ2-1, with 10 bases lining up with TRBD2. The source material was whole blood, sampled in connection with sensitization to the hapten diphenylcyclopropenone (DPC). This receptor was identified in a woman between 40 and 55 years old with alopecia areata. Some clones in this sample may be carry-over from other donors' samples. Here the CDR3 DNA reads TGCGCCAGCAGCCAAGAGGGTGGGCTAGCGGGGGCCTATTGGTATGAGCAGTTCTTC. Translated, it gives CASSQEGGLAGAYWYEQFF.